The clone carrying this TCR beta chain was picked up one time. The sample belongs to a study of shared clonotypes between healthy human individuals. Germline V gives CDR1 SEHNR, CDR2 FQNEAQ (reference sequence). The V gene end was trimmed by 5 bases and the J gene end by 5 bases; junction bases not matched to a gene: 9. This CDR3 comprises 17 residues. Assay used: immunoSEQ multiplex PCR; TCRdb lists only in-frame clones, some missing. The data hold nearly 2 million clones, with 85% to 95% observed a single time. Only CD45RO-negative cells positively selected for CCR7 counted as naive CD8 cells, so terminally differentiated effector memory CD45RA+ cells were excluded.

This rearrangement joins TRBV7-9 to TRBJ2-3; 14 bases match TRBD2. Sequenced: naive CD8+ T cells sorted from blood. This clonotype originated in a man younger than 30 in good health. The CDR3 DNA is TGTGCCAGCAGCCACCCATCCGGGACTAGCGGGGGAGATACGCAGTATTTT. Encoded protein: CASSHPSGTSGGDTQYF. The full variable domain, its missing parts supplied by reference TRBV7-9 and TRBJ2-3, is DTGVSQNPRHKITKRGQNVTFRCDPISEHNRLYWYRQTLGQGPEFLTYFQNEAQLEKSRLLSDRFSAERPKGSFSTLEIQRTEQGDSAMYLCASSHPSGTSGGDTQYFGPGTRLTVL.